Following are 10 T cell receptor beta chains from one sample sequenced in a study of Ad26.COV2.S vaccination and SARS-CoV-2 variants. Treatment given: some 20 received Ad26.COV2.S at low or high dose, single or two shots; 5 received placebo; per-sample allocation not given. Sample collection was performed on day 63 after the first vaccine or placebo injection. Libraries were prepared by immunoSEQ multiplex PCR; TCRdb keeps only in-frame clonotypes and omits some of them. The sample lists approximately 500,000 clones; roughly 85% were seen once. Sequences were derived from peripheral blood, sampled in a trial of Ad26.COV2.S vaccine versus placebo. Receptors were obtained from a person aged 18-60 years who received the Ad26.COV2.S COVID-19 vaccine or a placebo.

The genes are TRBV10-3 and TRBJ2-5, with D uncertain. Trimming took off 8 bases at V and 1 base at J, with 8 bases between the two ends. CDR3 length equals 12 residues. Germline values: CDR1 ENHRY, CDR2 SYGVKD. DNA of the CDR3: TGTGCCATCGGGCAGACCCAAGAGACCCAGTACTTC. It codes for CAIGQTQETQYF.

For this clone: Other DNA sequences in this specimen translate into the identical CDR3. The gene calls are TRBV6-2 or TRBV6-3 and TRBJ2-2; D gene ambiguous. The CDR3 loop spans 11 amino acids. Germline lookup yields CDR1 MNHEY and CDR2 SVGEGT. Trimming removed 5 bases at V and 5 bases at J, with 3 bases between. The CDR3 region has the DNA TGTGCCAGCAGTCGGACCGGGGAGCTGTTTTTT. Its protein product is CASSRTGELFF.

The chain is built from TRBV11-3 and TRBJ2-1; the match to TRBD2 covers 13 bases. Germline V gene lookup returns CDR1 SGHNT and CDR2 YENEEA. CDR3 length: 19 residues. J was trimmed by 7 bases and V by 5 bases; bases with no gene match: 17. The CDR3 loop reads CASSPWTSGSKTSRNEQFF. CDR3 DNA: TGTGCCAGCAGCCCATGGACTAGCGGGAGTAAGACGTCGCGGAATGAGCAGTTCTTC.

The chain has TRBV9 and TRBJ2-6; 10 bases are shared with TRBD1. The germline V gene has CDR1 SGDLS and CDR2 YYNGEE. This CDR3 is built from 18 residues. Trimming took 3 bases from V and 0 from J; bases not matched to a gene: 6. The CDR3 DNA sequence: TGTGCCAGCAGCGCGGACAGGGGGAGTCTCTCTGGGGCCAACGTCCTGACTTTC. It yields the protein CASSADRGSLSGANVLTF.

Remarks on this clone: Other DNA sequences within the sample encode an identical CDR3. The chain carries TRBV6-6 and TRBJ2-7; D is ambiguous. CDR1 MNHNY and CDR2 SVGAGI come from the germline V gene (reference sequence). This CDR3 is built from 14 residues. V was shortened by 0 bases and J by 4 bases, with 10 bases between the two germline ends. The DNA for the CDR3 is TGTGCCAGCAGTTACTCAGGGTCTGGATACGAGCAGTACTTC. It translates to CASSYSGSGYEQYF.

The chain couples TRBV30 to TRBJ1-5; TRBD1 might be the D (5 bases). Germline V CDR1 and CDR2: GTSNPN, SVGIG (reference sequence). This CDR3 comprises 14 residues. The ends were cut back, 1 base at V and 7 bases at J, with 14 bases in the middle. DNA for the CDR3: TGTGCCTGGAGTGCGTCAGGGAGTGGGCAGCCCCAGCATTTT. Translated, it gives CAWSASGSGQPQHF.

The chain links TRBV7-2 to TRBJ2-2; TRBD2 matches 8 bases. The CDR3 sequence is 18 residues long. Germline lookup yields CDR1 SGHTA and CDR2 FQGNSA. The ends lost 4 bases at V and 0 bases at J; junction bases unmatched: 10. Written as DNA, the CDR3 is TGTGCCAGCAGCTCCCTAGCGGGCACGTTCGCGAACACCGGGGAGCTGTTTTTT. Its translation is CASSSLAGTFANTGELFF.

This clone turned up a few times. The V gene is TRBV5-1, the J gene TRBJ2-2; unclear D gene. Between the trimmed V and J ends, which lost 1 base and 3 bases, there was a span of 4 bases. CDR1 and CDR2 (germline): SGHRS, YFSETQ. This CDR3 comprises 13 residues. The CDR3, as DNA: TGCGCCAGCAGCTTGTTCTACACCGGGGAGCTGTTTTTT. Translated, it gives CASSLFYTGELFF. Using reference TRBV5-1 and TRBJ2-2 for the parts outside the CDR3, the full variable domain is KAGVTQTPRYLIKTRGQQVTLSCSPISGHRSVSWYQQTPGQGLQFLFEYFSETQRNKGNFPGRFSGRQFSNSRSEMNVSTLELGDSALYLCASSLFYTGELFFGEGSRLTVL.

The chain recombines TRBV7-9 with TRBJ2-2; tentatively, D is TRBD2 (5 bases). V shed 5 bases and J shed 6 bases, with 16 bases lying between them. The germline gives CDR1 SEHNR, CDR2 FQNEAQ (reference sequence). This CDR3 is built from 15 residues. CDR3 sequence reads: CASSATPPSSGELFF. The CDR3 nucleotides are TGTGCCAGCAGCGCGACACCCCCTAGCTCCGGGGAGCTGTTTTTT.

The CDR3 bases are TGTGCCAGCAGCCGAGGCGGGACTAGCGGCTACGAGCAGTACTTC. It codes for CASSRGGTSGYEQYF. The chain carries TRBV13 and TRBJ2-7; 11 bases fit TRBD2. Germline V gene lookup returns CDR1 PRHDT and CDR2 FYEKMQ (reference sequence). This CDR3 is 15 amino acids long. The V segment lost 5 bases and the J segment 3 bases; nucleotides outside the gene matches: 6.